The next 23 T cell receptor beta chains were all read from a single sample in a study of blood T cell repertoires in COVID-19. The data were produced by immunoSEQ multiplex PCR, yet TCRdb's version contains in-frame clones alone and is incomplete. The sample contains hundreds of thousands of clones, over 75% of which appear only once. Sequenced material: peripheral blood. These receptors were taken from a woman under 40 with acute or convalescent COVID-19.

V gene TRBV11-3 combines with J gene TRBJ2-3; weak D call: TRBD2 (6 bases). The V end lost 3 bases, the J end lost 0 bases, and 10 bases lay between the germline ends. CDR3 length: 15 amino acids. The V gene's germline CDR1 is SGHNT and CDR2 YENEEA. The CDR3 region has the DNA TGTGCCAGCAGCTTTGGGGCGGGAAGCACAGATACGCAGTATTTT. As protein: CASSFGAGSTDTQYF. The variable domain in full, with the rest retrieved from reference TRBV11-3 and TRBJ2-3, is EAGVVQSPRYKIIEKKQPVAFWCNPISGHNTLYWYLQNLGQGPELLIRYENEEAVDDSQLPKDRFSAERLKGVDSTLKIQPAELGDSAVYLCASSFGAGSTDTQYFGPGTRLTVL.

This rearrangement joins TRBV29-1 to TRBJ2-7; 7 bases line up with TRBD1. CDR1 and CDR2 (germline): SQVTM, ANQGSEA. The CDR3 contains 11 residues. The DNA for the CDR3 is TGCACAGAGACAGGGTCCTACGAGCAGTACTTC. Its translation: CTETGSYEQYF.

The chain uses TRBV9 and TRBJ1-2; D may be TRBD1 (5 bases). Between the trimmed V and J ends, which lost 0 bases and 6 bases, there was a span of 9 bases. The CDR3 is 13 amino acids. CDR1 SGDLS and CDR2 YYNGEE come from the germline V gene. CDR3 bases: TGTGCCAGCAGCGTAGGTCAGGGCCATGGCTACACCTTC. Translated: CASSVGQGHGYTF.

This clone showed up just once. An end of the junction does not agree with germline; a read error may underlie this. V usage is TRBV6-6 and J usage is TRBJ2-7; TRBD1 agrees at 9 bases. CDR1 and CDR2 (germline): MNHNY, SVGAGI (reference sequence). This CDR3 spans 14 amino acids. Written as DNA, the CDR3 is TGTGCCAGCAGTACAACCCTAACAGGGGGCGCTAAGGTATTC. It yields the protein CASSTTLTGGAKVF.

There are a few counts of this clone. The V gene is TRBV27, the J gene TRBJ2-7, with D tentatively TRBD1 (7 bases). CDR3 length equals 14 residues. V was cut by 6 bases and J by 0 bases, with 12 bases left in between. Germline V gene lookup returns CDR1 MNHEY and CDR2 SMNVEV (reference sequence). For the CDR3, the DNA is TGTGCCAGCAGCCAGGGGGGAGGCTCCTACGAGCAGTACTTC. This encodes CASSQGGGSYEQYF.

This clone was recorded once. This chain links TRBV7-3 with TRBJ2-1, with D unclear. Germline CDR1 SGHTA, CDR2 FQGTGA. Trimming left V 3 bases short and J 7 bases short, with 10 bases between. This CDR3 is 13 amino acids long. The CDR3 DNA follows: TGTGCCAGCAGCTTTCTTGGTACTAATGAGCAGTTCTTC. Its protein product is CASSFLGTNEQFF.

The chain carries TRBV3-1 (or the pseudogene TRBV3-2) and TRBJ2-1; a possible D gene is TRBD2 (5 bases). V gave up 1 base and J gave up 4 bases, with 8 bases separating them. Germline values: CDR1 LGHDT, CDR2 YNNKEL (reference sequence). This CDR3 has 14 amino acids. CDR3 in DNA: TGTGCCAGCAGCCAAGGACCGGGATACAATGAGCAGTTCTTC. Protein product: CASSQGPGYNEQFF.

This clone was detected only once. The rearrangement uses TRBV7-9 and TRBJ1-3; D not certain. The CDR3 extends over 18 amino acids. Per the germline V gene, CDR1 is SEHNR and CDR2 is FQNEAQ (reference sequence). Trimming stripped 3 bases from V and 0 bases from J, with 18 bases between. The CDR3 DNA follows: TGTGCCAGCAGCTTCCCGTCCACCAGCGTAGGCTCTGGAAACACCATATATTTT. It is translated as CASSFPSTSVGSGNTIYF.

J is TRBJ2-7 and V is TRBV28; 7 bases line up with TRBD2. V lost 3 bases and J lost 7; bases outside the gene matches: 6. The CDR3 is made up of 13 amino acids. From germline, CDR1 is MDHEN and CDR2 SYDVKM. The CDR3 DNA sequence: TGTGCCAGCAGTTTCAGGTCTAGCGGAGAGCAGTACTTC. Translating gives CASSFRSSGEQYF.

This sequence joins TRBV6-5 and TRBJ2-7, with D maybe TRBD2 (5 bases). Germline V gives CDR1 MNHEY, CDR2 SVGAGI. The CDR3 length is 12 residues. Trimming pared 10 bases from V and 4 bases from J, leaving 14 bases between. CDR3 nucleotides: TGTGCCATCATTATACCGGGGTACGAGCAGTACTTC. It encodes CAIIIPGYEQYF.

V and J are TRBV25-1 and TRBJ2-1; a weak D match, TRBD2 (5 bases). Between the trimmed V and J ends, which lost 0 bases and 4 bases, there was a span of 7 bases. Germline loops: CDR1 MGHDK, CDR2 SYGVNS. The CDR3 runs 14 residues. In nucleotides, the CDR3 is TGTGCCAGCAGTGAATACGCGGGTTACAATGAGCAGTTCTTC. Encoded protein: CASSEYAGYNEQFF.

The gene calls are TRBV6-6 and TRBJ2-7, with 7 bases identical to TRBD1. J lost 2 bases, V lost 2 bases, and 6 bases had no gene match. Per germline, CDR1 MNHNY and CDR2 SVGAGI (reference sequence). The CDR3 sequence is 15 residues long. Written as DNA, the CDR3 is TGTGCCAGCAGTTACCCGGGACAGCTTACCTACGAGCAGTACTTC. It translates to CASSYPGQLTYEQYF.

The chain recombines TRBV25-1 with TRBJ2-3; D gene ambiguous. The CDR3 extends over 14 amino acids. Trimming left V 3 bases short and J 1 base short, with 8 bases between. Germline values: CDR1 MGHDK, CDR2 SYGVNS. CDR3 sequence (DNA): TGTGCCAGCAGTGACCCGGTGCGCACAGATACGCAGTATTTT. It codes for CASSDPVRTDTQYF.

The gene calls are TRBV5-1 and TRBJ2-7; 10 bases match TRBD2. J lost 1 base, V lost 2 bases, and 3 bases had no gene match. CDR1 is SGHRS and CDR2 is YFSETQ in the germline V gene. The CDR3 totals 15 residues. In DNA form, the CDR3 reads TGCGCCAGCAGCTTTACTAGCGGGGCATCCTACGAGCAGTACTTC. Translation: CASSFTSGASYEQYF.

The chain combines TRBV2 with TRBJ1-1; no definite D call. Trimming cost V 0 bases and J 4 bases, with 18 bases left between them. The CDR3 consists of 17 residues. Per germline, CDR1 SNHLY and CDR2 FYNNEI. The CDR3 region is CASSEAAFGPLVTEAFF. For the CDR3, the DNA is TGTGCCAGCAGTGAAGCCGCGTTTGGGCCGCTCGTCACTGAAGCTTTCTTT.

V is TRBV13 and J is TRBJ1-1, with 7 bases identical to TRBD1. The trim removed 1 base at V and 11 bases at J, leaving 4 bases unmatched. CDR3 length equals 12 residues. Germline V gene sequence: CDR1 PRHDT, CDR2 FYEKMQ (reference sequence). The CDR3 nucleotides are TGTGCCAGCAGCTTAGAGGGGGCAAGCGCTTTCTTT. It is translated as CASSLEGASAFF.

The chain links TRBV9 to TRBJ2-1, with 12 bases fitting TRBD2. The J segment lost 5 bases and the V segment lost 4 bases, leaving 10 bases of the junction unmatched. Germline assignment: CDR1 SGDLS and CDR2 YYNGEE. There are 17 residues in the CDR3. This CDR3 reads CASSPQLAGGRNNEQFF. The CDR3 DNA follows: TGTGCCAGCAGCCCCCAACTAGCGGGAGGACGGAACAATGAGCAGTTCTTC.

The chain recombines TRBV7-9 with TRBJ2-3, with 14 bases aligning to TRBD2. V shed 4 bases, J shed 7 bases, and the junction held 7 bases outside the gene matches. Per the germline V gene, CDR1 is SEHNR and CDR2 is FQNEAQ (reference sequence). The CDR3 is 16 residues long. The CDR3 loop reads CASSSGTSGSRNTQYF. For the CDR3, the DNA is TGTGCCAGCAGCTCCGGGACTAGCGGGAGCCGAAATACGCAGTATTTT.

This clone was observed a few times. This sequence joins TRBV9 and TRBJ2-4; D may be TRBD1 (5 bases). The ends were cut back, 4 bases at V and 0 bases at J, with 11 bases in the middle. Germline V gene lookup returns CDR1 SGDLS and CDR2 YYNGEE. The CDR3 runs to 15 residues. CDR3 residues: CASSPDIGAKNIQYF. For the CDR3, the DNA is TGTGCCAGCAGCCCGGACATAGGAGCCAAAAACATTCAGTACTTC.

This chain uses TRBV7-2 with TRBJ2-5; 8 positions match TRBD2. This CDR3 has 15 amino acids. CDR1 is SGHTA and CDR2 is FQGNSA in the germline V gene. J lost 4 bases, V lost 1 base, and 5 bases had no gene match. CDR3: CASSLGSGRAETQYF. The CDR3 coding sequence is TGTGCCAGCAGCTTAGGGTCCGGGAGGGCAGAGACCCAGTACTTC. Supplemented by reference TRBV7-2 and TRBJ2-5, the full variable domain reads GAGVSQSPSNKVTEKGKDVELRCDPISGHTALYWYRQSLGQGLEFLIYFQGNSAPDKSGLPSDRFSAERTGGSVSTLTIQRTQQEDSAVYLCASSLGSGRAETQYFGPGTRLLVL.

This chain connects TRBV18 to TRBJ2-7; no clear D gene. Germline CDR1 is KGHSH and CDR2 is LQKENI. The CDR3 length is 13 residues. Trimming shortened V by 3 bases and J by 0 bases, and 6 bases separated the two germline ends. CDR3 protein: CASSPTDSYEQYF. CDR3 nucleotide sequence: TGTGCCAGCTCACCTACAGACTCCTACGAGCAGTACTTC. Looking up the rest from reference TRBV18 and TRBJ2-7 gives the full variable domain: NAGVMQNPRHLVRRRGQEARLRCSPMKGHSHVYWYRQLPEEGLKFMVYLQKENIIDESGMPKERFSAEFPKEGPSILRIQQVVRGDSAAYFCASSPTDSYEQYFGPGTRLTVT.

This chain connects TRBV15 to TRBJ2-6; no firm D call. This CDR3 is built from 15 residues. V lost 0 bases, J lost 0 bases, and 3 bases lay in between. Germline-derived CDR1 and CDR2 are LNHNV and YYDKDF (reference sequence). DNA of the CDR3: TGTGCCACCAGCAGAGATCACTCTGGGGCCAACGTCCTGACTTTC. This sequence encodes CATSRDHSGANVLTF.

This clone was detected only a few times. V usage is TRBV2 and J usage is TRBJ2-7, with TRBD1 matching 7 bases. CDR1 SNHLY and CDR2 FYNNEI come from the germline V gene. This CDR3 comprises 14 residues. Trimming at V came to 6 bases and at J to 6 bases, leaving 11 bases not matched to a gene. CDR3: CASRAVRRGLEQYF. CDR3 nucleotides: TGTGCCAGCAGAGCTGTACGAAGGGGGCTCGAGCAGTACTTC.